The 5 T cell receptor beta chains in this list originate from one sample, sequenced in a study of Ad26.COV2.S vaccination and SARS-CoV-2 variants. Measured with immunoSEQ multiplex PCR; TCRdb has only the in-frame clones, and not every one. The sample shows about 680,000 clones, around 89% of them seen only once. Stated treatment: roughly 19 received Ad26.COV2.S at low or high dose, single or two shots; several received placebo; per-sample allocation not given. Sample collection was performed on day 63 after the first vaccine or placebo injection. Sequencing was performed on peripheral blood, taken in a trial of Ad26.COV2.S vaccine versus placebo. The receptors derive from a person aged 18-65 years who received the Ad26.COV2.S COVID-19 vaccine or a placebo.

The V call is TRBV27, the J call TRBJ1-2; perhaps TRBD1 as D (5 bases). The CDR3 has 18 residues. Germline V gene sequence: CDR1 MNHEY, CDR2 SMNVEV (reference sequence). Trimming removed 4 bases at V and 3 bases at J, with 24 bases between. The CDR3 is CASSCIIIMRDEDYGYTF. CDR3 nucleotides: TGTGCCAGCAGTTGCATAATAATTATGAGGGACGAAGACTATGGCTACACCTTC.

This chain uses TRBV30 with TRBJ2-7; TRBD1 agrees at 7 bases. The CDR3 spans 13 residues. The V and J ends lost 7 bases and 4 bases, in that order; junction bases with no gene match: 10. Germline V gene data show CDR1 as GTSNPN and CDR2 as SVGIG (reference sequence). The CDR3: CALTGTEYYEQYF. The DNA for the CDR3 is TGTGCCTTAACCGGGACAGAGTATTACGAGCAGTACTTC.

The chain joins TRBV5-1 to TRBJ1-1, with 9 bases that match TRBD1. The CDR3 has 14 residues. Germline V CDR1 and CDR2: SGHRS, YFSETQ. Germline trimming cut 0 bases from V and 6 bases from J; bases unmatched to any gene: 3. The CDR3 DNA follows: TGCGCCAGCAGCTTGGAGGGACAGGGCGCTGAAGCTTTCTTT. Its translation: CASSLEGQGAEAFF.

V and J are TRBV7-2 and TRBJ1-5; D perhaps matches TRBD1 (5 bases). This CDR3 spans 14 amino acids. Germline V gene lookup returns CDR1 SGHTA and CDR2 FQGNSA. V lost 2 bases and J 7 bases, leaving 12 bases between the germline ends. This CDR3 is CASSLSGTGQPQHF. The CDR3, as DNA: TGTGCCAGCAGCTTATCCGGGACTGGGCAGCCCCAGCATTTT. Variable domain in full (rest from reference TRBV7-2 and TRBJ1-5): GAGVSQSPSNKVTEKGKDVELRCDPISGHTALYWYRQSLGQGLEFLIYFQGNSAPDKSGLPSDRFSAERTGGSVSTLTIQRTQQEDSAVYLCASSLSGTGQPQHFGDGTRLSIL.

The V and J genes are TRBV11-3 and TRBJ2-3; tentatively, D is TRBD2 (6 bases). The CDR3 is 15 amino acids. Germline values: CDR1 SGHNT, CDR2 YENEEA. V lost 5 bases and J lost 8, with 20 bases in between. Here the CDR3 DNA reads TGTGCCAGCAGCGAAGCAGCGGGCCGCCATGGTACGCAGTATTTT. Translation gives CASSEAAGRHGTQYF.